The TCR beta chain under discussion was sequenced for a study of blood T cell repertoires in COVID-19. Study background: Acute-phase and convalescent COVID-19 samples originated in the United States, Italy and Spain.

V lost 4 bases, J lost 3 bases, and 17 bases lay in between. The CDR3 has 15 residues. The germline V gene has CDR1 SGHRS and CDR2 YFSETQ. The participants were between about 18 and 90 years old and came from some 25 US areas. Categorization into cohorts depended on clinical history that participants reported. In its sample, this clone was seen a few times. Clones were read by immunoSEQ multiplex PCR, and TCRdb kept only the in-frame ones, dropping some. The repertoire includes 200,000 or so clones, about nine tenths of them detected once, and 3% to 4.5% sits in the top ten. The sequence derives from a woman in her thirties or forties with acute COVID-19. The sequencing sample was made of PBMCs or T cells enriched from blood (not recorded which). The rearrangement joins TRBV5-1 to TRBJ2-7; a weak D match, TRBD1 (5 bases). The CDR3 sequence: CASSPSPPDSYEQYF. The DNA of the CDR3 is TGCGCCAGCAGCCCGTCCCCCCCTGACAGCTACGAGCAGTACTTC.